This entry concerns a single T cell receptor beta chain. This sample is drawn from a study of blood T cell repertoires in COVID-19. Looking at the study overall: The United States, Italy and Spain supplied acute and convalescent COVID-19 samples.

The protocol was immunoSEQ multiplex PCR, while the TCRdb copy is restricted to in-frame clones and leaves out a portion. Among over 30,000 clones, roughly 77% were seen once, and the ten largest hold 14% to 15%. In germline, CDR1 is LGHDT, CDR2 YNNKEL (reference sequence). The V end lost 4 bases, the J end lost 6 bases, and 16 bases lay between the germline ends. The length of the CDR3 is 15 residues. Sample: peripheral blood. The sequence was obtained from a man older than 75 with active or convalescent COVID-19. The rearrangement links TRBV3-1 (or the pseudogene TRBV3-2) to TRBJ2-1; maybe TRBD2 (6 bases). CDR3 amino acids: CASSRSSERLNEQFF. DNA of the CDR3: TGTGCCAGCAGCCGTTCTAGCGAGAGGCTCAATGAGCAGTTCTTC.